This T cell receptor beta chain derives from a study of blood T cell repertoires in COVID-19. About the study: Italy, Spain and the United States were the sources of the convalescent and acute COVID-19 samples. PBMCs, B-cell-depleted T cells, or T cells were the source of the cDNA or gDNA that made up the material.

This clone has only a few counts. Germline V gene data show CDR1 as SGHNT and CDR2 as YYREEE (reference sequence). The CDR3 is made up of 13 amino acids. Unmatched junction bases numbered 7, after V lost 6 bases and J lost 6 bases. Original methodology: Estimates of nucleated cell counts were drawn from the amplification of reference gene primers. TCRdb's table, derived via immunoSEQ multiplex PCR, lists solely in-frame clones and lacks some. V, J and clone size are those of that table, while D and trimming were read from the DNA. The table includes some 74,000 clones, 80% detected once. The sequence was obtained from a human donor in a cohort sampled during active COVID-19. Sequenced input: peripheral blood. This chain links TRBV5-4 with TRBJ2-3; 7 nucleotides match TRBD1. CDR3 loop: CASTWDRGDTQYF. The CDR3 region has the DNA TGTGCCAGCACCTGGGACAGAGGCGATACGCAGTATTTT.